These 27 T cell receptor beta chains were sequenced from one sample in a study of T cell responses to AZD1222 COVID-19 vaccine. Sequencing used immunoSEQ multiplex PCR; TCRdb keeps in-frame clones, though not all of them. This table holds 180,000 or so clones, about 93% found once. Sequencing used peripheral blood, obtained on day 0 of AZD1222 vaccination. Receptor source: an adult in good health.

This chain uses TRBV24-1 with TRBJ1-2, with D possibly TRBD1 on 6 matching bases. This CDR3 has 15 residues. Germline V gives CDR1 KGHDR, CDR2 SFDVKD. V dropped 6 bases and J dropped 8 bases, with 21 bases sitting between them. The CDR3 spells CATSSAARDKSGYTF. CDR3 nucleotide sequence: TGTGCCACCAGTAGTGCCGCCAGGGACAAATCAGGCTACACCTTC.

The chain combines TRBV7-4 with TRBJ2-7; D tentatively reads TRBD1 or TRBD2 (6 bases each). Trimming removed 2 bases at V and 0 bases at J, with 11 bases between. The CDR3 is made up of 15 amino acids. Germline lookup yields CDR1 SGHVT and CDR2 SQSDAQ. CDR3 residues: CASSLSGAISYEQYF. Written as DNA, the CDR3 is TGTGCCAGCAGCTTATCGGGGGCGATCTCCTACGAGCAGTACTTC.

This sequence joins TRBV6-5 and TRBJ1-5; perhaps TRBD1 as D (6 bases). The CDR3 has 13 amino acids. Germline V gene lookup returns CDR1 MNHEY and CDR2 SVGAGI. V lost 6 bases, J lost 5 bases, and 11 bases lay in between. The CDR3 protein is CASRIQGDQPQHF. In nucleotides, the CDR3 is TGTGCCAGCAGGATACAGGGAGATCAGCCCCAGCATTTT.

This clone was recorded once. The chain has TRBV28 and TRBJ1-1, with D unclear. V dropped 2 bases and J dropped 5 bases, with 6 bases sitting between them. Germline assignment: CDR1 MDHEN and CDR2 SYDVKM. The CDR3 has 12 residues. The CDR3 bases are TGTGCCAGCAGTTTACATGGGACTGAAGCTTTCTTT. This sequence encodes CASSLHGTEAFF.

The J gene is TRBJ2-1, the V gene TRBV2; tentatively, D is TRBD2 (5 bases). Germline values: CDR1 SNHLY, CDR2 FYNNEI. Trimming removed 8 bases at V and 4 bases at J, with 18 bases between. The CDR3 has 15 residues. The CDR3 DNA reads TGTGCCAGCTTCTCCCTCCAGCGGAGGTACAATGAGCAGTTCTTC. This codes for CASFSLQRRYNEQFF.

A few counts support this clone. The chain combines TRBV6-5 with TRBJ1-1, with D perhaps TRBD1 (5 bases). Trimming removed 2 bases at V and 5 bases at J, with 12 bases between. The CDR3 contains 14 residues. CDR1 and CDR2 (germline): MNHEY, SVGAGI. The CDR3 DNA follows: TGTGCCAGCAGTTACGGGGCCGCCGGAACTGAAGCTTTCTTT. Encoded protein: CASSYGAAGTEAFF.

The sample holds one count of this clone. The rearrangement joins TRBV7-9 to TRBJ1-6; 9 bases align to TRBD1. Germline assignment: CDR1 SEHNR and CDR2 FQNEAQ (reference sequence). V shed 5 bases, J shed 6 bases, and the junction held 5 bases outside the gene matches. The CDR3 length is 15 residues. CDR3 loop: CASSPGDRANSPLHF. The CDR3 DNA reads TGTGCCAGCAGCCCCGGGGACAGGGCTAATTCACCCCTCCACTTT.

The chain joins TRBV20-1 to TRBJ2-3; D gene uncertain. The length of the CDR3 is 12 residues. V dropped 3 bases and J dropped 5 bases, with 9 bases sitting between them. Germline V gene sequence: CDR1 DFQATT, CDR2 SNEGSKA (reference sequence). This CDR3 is CSASPRRDTQYF. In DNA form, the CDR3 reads TGCAGTGCTAGTCCTCGACGAGATACGCAGTATTTT.

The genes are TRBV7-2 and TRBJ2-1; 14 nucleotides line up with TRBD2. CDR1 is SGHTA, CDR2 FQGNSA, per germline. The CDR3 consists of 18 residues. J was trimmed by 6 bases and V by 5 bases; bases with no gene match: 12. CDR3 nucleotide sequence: TGTGCCAGCAGCACCCCGCCGGGGACTAGCGGGAGCGCCAATGAGCAGTTCTTC. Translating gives CASSTPPGTSGSANEQFF.

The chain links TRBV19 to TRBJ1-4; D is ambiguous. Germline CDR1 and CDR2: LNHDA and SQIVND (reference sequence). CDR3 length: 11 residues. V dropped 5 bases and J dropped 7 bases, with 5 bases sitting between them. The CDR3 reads CASSRSEKLFF. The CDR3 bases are TGTGCCAGTAGTCGATCTGAAAAACTGTTTTTT.

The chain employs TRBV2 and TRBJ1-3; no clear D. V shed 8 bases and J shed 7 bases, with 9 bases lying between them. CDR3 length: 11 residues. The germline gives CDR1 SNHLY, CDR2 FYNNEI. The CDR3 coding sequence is TGTGCCAGCCGAATGGCCAACACCATATATTTT. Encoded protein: CASRMANTIYF.

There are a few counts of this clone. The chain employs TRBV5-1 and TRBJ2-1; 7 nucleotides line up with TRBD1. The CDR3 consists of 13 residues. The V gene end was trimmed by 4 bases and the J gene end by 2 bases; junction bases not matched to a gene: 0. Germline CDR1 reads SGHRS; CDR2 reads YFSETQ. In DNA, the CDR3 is TGCGCCAGCAGCCAGGGGGCCTACAATGAGCAGTTCTTC. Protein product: CASSQGAYNEQFF.

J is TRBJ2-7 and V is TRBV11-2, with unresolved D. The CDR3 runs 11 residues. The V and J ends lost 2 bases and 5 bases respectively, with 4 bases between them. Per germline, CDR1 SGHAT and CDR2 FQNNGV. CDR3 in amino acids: CASSLIHEQYF. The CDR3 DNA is TGTGCCAGCAGCTTAATACACGAGCAGTACTTC. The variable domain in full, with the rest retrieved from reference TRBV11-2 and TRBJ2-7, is EAGVAQSPRYKIIEKRQSVAFWCNPISGHATLYWYQQILGQGPKLLIQFQNNGVVDDSQLPKDRFSAERLKGVDSTLKIQPAKLEDSAVYLCASSLIHEQYFGPGTRLTVT.

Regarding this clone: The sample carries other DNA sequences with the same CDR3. The CDR3 sequence is CASSSASNQPQHF. The DNA of the CDR3 is TGTGCCAGCAGTTCGGCTAGCAATCAGCCCCAGCATTTT. The rearrangement joins TRBV27 to TRBJ1-5, with unresolved D. V was pared by 4 bases and J by 0 bases, with 4 bases between. CDR3 length: 13 amino acids. Germline loops: CDR1 MNHEY, CDR2 SMNVEV (reference sequence).

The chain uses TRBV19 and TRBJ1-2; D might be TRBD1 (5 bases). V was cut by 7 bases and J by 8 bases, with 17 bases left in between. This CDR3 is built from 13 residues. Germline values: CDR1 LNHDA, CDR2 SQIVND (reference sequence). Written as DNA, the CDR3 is TGTGCCAGTACACACCGGACGGGGGAGGGCTACACCTTC. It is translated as CASTHRTGEGYTF.

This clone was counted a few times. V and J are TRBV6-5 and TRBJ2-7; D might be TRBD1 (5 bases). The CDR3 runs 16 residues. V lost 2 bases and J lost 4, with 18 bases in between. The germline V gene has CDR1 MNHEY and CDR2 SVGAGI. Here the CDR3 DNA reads TGTGCCAGCAGTTACAGGCCCCTCCAGGGATCATACGAGCAGTACTTC. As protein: CASSYRPLQGSYEQYF.

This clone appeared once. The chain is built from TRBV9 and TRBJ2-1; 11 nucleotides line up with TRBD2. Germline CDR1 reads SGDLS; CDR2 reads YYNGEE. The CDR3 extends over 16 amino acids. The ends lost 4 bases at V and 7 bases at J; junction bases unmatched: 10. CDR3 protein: CASSPPGASGGNEQFF. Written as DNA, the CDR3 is TGTGCCAGCAGCCCACCCGGGGCTAGCGGGGGGAATGAGCAGTTCTTC.

In DNA, the CDR3 is TGTGCCAGCAGCGCCTCTATGCAAGAGACCCAGTACTTC. Translated, it gives CASSASMQETQYF. This chain connects TRBV9 to TRBJ2-5; no firm D call. CDR1 and CDR2 (germline): SGDLS, YYNGEE. This CDR3 is built from 13 residues. The V and J ends lost 3 bases and 2 bases respectively, with 8 bases between them.

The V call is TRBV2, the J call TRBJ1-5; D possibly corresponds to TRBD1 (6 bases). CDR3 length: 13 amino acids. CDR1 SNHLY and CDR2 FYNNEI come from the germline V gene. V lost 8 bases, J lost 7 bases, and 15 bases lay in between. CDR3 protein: CASVSQGWQPQHF. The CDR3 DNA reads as TGTGCCAGCGTATCCCAGGGGTGGCAGCCCCAGCATTTT.

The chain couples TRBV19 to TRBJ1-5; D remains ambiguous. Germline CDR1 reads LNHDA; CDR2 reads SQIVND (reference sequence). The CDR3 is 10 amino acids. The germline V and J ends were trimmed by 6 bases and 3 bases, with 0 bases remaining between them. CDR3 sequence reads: CASSNQPQHF. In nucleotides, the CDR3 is TGTGCCAGTAGCAATCAGCCCCAGCATTTT.

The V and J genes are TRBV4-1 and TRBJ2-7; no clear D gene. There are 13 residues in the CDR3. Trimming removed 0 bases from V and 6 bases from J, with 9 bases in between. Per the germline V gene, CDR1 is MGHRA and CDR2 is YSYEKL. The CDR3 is CASSQDWYGEQYF. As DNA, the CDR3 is TGCGCCAGCAGCCAAGACTGGTATGGCGAGCAGTACTTC.

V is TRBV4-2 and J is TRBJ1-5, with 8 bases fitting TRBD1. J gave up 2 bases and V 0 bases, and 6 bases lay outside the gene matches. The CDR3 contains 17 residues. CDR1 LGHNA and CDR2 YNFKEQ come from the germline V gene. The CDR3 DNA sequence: TGTGCCAGCAGCCAAGAGGACAGGGCGATAGGCAATCAGCCCCAGCATTTT. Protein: CASSQEDRAIGNQPQHF.

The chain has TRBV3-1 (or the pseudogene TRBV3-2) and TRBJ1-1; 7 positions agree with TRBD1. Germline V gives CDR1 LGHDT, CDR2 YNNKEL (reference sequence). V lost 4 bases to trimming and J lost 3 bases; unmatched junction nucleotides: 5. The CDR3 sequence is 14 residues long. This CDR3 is CASSPRGVDTEAFF. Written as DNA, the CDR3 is TGTGCCAGCAGCCCCAGGGGGGTTGACACTGAAGCTTTCTTT.

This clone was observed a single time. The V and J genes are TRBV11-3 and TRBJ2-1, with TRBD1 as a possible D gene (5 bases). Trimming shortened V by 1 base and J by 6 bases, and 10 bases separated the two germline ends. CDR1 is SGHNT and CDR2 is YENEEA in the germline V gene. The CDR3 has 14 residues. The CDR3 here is CASSLAPGPNEQFF. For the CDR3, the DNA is TGTGCCAGCAGCTTAGCCCCAGGGCCCAATGAGCAGTTCTTC.

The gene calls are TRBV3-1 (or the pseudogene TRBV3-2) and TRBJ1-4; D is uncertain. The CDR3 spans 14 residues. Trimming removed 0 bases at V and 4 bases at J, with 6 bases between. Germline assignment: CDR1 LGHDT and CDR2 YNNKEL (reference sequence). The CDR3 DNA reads TGTGCCAGCAGCCAAGATACGGTTAATGAAAAACTGTTTTTT. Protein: CASSQDTVNEKLFF.

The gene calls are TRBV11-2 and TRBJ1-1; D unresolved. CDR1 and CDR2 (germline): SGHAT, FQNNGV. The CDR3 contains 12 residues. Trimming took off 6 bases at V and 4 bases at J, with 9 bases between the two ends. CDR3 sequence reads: CASRLGFTEAFF. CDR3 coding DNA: TGTGCCAGCAGACTGGGGTTCACTGAAGCTTTCTTT.

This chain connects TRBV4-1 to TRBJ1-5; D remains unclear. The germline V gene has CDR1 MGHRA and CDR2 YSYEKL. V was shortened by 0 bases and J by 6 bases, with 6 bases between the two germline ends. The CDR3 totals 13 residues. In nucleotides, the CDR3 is TGCGCCAGCAGCCAAGATACGGCTCAGCCCCAGCATTTT. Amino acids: CASSQDTAQPQHF.